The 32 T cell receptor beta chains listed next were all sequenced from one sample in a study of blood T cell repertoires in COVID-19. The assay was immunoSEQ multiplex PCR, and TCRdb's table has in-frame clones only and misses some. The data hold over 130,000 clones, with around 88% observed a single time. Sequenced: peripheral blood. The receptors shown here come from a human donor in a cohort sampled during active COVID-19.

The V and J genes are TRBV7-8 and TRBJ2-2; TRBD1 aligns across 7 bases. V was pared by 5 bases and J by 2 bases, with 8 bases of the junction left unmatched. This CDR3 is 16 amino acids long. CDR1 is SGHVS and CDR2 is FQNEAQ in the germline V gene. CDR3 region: CASSPRQGLNTGELFF. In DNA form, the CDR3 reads TGTGCCAGCAGCCCGAGACAGGGTCTAAACACCGGGGAGCTGTTTTTT. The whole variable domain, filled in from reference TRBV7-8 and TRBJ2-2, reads GAGVSQSPRYKVAKRGQDVALRCDPISGHVSLFWYQQALGQGPEFLTYFQNEAQLDKSGLPSDRFFAERPEGSVSTLKIQRTQQEDSAVYLCASSPRQGLNTGELFFGEGSRLTVL.

The CDR3 loop reads CAISEGQGNQPQHF. DNA of the CDR3: TGTGCCATCAGTGAGGGGCAGGGTAATCAGCCCCAGCATTTT. The rearrangement links TRBV10-3 to TRBJ1-5; tentative D call: TRBD1 (5 bases). This CDR3 has 14 amino acids. CDR1 and CDR2 (germline): ENHRY, SYGVKD. Trimming took 2 bases from V and 4 from J, leaving 9 bases between them.

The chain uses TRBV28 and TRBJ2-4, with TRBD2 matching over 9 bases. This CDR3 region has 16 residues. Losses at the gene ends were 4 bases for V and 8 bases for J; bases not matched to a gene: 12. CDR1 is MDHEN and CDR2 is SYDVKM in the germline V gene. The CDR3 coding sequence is TGTGCCAGCAGTTCCGGTGCTAGCGGGACGCAGGACATTCAGTACTTC. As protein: CASSSGASGTQDIQYF.

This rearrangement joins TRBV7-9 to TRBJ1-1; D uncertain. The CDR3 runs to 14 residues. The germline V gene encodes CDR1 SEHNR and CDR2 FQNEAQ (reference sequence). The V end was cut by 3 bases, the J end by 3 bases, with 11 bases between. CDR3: CASSLGRSYTEAFF. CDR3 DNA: TGTGCCAGCAGCTTGGGCAGGTCCTACACTGAAGCTTTCTTT.

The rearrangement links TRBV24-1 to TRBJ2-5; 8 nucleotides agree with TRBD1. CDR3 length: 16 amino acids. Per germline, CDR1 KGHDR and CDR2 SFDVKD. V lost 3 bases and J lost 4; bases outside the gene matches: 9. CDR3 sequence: CATSDARTGRRETQYF. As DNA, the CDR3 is TGTGCCACCAGTGATGCCCGGACAGGGAGGCGAGAGACCCAGTACTTC.

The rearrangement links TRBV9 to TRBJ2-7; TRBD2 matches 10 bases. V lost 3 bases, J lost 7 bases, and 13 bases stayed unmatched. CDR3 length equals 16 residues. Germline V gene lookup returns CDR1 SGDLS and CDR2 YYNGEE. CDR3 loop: CASSARAVAGGGEQYF. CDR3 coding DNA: TGTGCCAGCAGCGCACGCGCCGTAGCGGGGGGTGGGGAGCAGTACTTC.

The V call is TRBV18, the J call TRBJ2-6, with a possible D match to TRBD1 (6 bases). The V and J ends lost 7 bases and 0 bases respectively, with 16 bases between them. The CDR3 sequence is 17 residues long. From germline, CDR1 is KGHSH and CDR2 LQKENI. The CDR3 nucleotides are TGTGCCAGCTGTTGGGGGACAATGAGCTCTGGGGCCAACGTCCTGACTTTC. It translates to CASCWGTMSSGANVLTF.

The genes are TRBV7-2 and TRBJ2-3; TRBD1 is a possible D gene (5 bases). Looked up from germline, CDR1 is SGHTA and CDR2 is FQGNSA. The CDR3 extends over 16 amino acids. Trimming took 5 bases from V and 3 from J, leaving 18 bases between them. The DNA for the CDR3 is TGTGCCAGCAGCGCCGGACAACCTCTCGGAACAGATACGCAGTATTTT. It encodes CASSAGQPLGTDTQYF.

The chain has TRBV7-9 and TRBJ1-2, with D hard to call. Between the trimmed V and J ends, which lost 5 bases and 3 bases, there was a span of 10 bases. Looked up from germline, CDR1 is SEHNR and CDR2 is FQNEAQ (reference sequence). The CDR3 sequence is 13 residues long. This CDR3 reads CASSAQVDYGYTF. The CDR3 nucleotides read TGTGCCAGCAGCGCCCAGGTGGACTATGGCTACACCTTC.

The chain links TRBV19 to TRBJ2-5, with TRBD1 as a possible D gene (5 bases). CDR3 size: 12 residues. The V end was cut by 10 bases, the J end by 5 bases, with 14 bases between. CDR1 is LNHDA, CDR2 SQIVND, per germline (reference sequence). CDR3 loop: CATSGPTETQYF. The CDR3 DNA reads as TGTGCCACCTCAGGGCCCACCGAGACCCAGTACTTC.

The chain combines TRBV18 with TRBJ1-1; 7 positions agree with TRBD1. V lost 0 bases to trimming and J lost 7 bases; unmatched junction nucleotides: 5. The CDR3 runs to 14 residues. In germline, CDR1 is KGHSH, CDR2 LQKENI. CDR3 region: CASSPPGQTNEAFF. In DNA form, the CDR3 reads TGTGCCAGCTCACCACCGGGACAGACTAATGAAGCTTTCTTT.

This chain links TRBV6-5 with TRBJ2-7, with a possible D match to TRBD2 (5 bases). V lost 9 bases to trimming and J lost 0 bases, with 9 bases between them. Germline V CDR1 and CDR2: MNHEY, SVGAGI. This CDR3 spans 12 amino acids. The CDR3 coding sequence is TGTGCCAGTGGGCGGGTCTCCTACGAGCAGTACTTC. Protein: CASGRVSYEQYF.

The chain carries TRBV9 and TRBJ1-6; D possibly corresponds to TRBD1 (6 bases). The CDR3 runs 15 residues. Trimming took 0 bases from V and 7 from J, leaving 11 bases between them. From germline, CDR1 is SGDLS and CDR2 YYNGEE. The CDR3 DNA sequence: TGTGCCAGCAGCGTAGGGGGAACAGGGAATTCACCCCTCCACTTT. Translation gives CASSVGGTGNSPLHF.

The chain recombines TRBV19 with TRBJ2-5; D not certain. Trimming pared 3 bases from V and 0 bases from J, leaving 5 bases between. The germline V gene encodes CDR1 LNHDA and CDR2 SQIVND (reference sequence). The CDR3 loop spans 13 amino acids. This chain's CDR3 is CASSMNNQETQYF. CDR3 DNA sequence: TGTGCCAGTAGTATGAACAACCAAGAGACCCAGTACTTC.

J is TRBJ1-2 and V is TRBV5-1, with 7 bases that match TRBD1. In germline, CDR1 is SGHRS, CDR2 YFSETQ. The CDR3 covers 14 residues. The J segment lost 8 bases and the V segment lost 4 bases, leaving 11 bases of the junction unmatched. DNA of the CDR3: TGCGCCAGCAGCCCGACCCAGACAGGGTCGGGCTACACCTTC. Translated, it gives CASSPTQTGSGYTF.

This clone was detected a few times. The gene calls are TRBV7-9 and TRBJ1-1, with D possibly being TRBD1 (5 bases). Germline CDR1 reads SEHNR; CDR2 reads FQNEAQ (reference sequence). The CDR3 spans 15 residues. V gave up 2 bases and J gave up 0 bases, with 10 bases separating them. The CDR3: CASSLRGSVNTEAFF. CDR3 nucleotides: TGTGCCAGCAGCTTAAGGGGCTCAGTGAACACTGAAGCTTTCTTT.

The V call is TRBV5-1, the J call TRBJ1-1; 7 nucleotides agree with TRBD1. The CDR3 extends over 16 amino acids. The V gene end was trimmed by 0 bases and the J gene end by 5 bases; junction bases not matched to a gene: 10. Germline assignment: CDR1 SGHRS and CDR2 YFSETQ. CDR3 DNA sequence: TGCGCCAGCAGCTTGGAAGCGCAGGGGGATTATACTGAAGCTTTCTTT. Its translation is CASSLEAQGDYTEAFF.

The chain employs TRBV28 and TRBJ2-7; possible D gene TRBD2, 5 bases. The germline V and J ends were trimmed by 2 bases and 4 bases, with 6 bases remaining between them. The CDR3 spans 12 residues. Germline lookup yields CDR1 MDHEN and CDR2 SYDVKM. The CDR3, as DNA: TGTGCCAGCAGTTTAGAGGGTTACGAGCAGTACTTC. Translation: CASSLEGYEQYF.

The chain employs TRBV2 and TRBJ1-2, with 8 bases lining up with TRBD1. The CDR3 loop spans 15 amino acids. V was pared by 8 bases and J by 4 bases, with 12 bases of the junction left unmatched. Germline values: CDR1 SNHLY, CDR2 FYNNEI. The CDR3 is CASQPMAGGIYGYTF. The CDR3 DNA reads TGTGCCAGCCAACCTATGGCAGGGGGCATCTATGGCTACACCTTC.

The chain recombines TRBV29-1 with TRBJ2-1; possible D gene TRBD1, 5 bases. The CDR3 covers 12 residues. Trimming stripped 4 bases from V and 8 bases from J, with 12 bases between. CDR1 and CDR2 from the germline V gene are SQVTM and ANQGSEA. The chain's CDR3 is CSVVVGPHEQFF. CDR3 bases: TGCAGCGTTGTAGTGGGGCCCCATGAGCAGTTCTTC.

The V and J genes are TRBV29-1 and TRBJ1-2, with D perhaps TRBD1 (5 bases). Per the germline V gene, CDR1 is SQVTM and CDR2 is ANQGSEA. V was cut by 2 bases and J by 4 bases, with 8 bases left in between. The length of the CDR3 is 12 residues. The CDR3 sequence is CSVESGAYGYTF. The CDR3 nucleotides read TGCAGCGTTGAAAGCGGGGCCTATGGCTACACCTTC.

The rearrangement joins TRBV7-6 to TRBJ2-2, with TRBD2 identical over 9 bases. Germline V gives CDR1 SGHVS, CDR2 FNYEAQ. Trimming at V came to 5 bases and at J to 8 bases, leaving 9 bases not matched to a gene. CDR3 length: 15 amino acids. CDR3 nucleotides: TGTGCCAGCAGCCCAGGGACTAGCATCGGGGGGGAGCTGTTTTTT. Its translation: CASSPGTSIGGELFF.

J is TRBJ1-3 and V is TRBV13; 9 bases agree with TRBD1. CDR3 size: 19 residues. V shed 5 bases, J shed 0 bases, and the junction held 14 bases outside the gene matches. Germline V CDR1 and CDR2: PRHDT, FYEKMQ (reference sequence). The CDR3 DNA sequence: TGTGCCAGCAGCCGCTGGACAGGGGACGTACTAACCTCTGGAAACACCATATATTTT. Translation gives CASSRWTGDVLTSGNTIYF.

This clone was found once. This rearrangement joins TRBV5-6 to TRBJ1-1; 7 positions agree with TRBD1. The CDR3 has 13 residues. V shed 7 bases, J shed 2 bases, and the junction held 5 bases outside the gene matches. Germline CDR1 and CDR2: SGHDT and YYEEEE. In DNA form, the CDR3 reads TGTGCCAGCCGCGGGACAGTTAACACTGAAGCTTTCTTT. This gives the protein CASRGTVNTEAFF.

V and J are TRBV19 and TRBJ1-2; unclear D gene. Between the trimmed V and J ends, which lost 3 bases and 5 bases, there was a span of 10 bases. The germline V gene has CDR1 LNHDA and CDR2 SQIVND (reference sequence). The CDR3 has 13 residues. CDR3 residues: CASSIGEGYGYTF. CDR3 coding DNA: TGTGCCAGTAGTATCGGCGAGGGTTATGGCTACACCTTC.

The CDR3 DNA reads as TGCGCCAGCAAGATTAGCGGGGCTAGGAGCTCCTACAATGAGCAGTTCTTC. This gives the protein CASKISGARSSYNEQFF. The chain recombines TRBV4-1 with TRBJ2-1, with 8 bases aligning to TRBD2. Germline assignment: CDR1 MGHRA and CDR2 YSYEKL. Losses at the gene ends were 7 bases for V and 0 bases for J; bases not matched to a gene: 11. This CDR3 region has 17 residues.

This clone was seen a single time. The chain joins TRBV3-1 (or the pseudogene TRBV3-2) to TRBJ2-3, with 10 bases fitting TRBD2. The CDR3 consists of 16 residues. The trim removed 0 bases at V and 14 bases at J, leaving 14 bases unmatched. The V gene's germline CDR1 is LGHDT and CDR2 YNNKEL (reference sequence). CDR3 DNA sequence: TGTGCCAGCAGCCAAGAGCCTGGCTCTAGCGGGAGTCTATGGTATTTT. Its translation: CASSQEPGSSGSLWYF.

This CDR3 is CASSLWGQDTQYF. In DNA, the CDR3 is TGTGCCAGCAGTTTATGGGGCCAAGATACGCAGTATTTT. The chain is built from TRBV27 and TRBJ2-3; D perhaps matches TRBD1 (5 bases). The V gene's germline CDR1 is MNHEY and CDR2 SMNVEV (reference sequence). Deletions cut 1 base from V and 5 bases from J, with 7 bases between. There are 13 residues in the CDR3.

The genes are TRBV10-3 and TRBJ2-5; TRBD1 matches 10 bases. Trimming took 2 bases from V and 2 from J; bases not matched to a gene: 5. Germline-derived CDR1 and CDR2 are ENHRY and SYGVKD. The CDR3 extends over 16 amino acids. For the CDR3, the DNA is TGTGCCATCAGTGAGCCGGACAGGGGGTCGCAAGAGACCCAGTACTTC. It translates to CAISEPDRGSQETQYF.

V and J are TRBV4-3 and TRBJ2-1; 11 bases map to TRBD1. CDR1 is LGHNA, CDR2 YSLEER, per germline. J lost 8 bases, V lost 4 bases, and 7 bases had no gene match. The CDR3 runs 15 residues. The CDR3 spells CASSLFGQGAYEQFF. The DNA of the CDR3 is TGCGCCAGCAGCCTTTTCGGACAGGGGGCCTATGAGCAGTTCTTC.

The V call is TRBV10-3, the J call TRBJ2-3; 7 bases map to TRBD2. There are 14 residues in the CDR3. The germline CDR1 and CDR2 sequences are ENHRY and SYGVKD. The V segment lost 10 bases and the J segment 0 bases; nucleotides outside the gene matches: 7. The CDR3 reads CATHRGGSTDTQYF. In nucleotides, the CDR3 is TGTGCCACTCACCGGGGAGGGAGCACAGATACGCAGTATTTT.

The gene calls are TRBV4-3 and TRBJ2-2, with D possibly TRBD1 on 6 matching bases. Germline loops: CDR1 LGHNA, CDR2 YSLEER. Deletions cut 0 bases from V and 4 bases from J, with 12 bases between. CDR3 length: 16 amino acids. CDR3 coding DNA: TGCGCCAGCAGCCAAGATCGACAGGCCCCCACCGGGGAGCTGTTTTTT. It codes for CASSQDRQAPTGELFF.